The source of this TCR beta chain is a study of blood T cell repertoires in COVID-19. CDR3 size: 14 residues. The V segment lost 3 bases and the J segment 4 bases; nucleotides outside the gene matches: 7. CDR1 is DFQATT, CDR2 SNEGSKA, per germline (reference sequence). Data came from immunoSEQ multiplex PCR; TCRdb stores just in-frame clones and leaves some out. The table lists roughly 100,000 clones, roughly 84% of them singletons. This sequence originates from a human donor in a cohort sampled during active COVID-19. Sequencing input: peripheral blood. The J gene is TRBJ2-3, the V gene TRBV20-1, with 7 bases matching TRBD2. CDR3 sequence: CSASPASGADTQYF. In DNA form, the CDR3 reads TGCAGTGCTAGTCCTGCTAGCGGTGCAGATACGCAGTATTTT.